The 28 T cell receptor beta chains presented below share a single source sample, sequenced in a study of T cells in tuberculosis. Time point defined: new active TB diagnosis, blood taken before or within 7 days of starting treatment. The repertoire was sequenced with immunoSEQ multiplex PCR; TCRdb's copy has only in-frame clones and lacks some. The data hold about 35,000 clones, with 90% to 95% observed a single time. Sequences were derived from PBMCs, sampled at tuberculosis diagnosis. Every receptor here comes from an adult with tuberculosis. Some clones in this sample may be carry-over from other donors' samples.

This rearrangement joins TRBV6-1 to TRBJ2-1, with 7 bases that match TRBD1. Germline V lookup: CDR1 MNHNS, CDR2 SASEGT. The V gene end was trimmed by 0 bases and the J gene end by 5 bases; junction bases not matched to a gene: 7. The length of the CDR3 is 16 residues. This chain's CDR3 is CASSEALVTGNNEQFF. The CDR3 region has the DNA TGTGCCAGCAGTGAAGCGCTTGTGACAGGGAACAATGAGCAGTTCTTC.

This clone was seen a single time. The V and J genes are TRBV27 and TRBJ2-4, with a tentative D call TRBD1 (6 bases). The CDR3 consists of 16 residues. The V gene lost 8 bases and the J gene lost 2 bases, with 19 bases spanning the gap. Germline lookup yields CDR1 MNHEY and CDR2 SMNVEV (reference sequence). The CDR3 is CASRAPGAMSKNIQYF. The CDR3 DNA follows: TGTGCCAGCCGGGCCCCAGGGGCTATGTCCAAAAACATTCAGTACTTC.

The chain couples TRBV19 to TRBJ2-1; TRBD2 matches 14 bases. The CDR3 is 15 amino acids. The junction had 5 bases not matched to a gene; V was cut back by 6 bases and J by 7 bases. CDR1 is LNHDA, CDR2 SQIVND, per germline (reference sequence). The chain's CDR3 is CASSPGLAGGNEQFF. CDR3 sequence (DNA): TGTGCCAGTAGCCCTGGACTAGCGGGGGGTAATGAGCAGTTCTTC.

This clone came up once. The CDR3 nucleotides are TGTGCCAGCGGTCAGCGCGGGGTCATGAACACTGAAGCTTTCTTT. It codes for CASGQRGVMNTEAFF. The chain recombines TRBV27 with TRBJ1-1; D ambiguous. Germline assignment: CDR1 MNHEY and CDR2 SMNVEV (reference sequence). The CDR3 sequence is 15 residues long. The V end was cut by 8 bases, the J end by 0 bases, with 16 bases between.

The chain combines TRBV6-1 with TRBJ2-5; 7 nucleotides agree with TRBD1. Germline-derived CDR1 and CDR2 are MNHNS and SASEGT. The CDR3 has 15 amino acids. V lost 6 bases and J lost 6; bases outside the gene matches: 13. In nucleotides, the CDR3 is TGTGCCAGCAGAAACCACCAAGGGGGCGCGAAGACCCAGTACTTC. It codes for CASRNHQGGAKTQYF.

The chain is built from TRBV14 and TRBJ1-5; D is unclear. Germline CDR1 and CDR2: SGHDN and FVKESK. The CDR3 sequence is 13 residues long. The ends were cut back, 4 bases at V and 4 bases at J, with 8 bases in the middle. The CDR3 nucleotides read TGTGCCAGCAGCCGCAGTTATAATCAGCCCCAGCATTTT. It yields the protein CASSRSYNQPQHF.

The chain links TRBV7-8 to TRBJ1-5; no definite D call. V was trimmed by 0 bases and J by 3 bases, leaving 9 bases between them. This CDR3 contains 15 residues. CDR1 is SGHVS and CDR2 is FQNEAQ in the germline V gene. CDR3 nucleotide sequence: TGTGCCAGCAGCTTAGCGGAAGCGGTCAATCAGCCCCAGCATTTT. It specifies CASSLAEAVNQPQHF.

J is TRBJ2-1 and V is TRBV6-6, with TRBD2 matching 8 bases. V was clipped by 8 bases and J by 5 bases; unmatched bases: 2. From germline, CDR1 is MNHNY and CDR2 SVGAGI (reference sequence). The CDR3 totals 12 residues. CDR3 nucleotides: TGTGCCAGCCGGCGGGGGGACAATGAGCAGTTCTTC. Its protein is CASRRGDNEQFF.

The rearrangement uses TRBV2 and TRBJ1-6; weak D call: TRBD1 (5 bases). The CDR3 runs 15 residues. The V gene's germline CDR1 is SNHLY and CDR2 FYNNEI. With 3 bases removed from V and 12 bases from J, the gap between germline ends came to 18 bases. CDR3: CASSDPLDTGLPLHF. CDR3 sequence (DNA): TGTGCCAGCAGTGACCCTCTCGATACAGGTCTACCCCTCCACTTT.

The CDR3 DNA sequence: TGTGCCAGCAGTACAGGGGGAGAGCAGTACTTC. Translating gives CASSTGGEQYF. The chain carries TRBV27 and TRBJ2-7, with 8 bases fitting TRBD1. CDR3 length: 11 amino acids. The germline V gene encodes CDR1 MNHEY and CDR2 SMNVEV (reference sequence). J gave up 7 bases and V 5 bases, and 1 base lay outside the gene matches.

The genes are TRBV7-7 and TRBJ2-1, with 9 bases aligning to TRBD1. With V trimmed by 5 bases and J by 6 bases, 2 bases remained unmatched. The length of the CDR3 is 13 residues. Germline V gene data show CDR1 as SSHAT and CDR2 as FNYEAQ (reference sequence). The CDR3 reads CASSTDRGNEQFF. CDR3 nucleotide sequence: TGTGCCAGCAGCACGGACAGGGGCAATGAGCAGTTCTTC.

The V gene is TRBV6-4, the J gene TRBJ2-3; 8 bases fit TRBD2. CDR1 and CDR2 (germline): MRHNA, SNTAGT. The CDR3 runs 16 residues. V shed 3 bases and J 0 bases; nucleotides not matched to a gene: 5. CDR3 DNA sequence: TGTGCCAGCAGTGATTCAAGCGGGGGTAGCACAGATACGCAGTATTTT. Amino acid sequence: CASSDSSGGSTDTQYF.

The chain carries TRBV19 and TRBJ2-5; TRBD1 aligns across 11 bases. Germline CDR1 reads LNHDA; CDR2 reads SQIVND (reference sequence). This CDR3 region has 19 residues. The J segment lost 2 bases and the V segment lost 10 bases, leaving 21 bases of the junction unmatched. DNA of the CDR3: TGTGCCACCAAGGGAGTAAGGAAGGGGACAGGGGGAGGACAAGAGACCCAGTACTTC. Its protein is CATKGVRKGTGGGQETQYF.

V and J are TRBV5-6 and TRBJ1-2, with 12 positions matching TRBD1. This CDR3 has 14 residues. Germline lookup yields CDR1 SGHDT and CDR2 YYEEEE. Trimming took 6 bases from V and 8 from J; bases not matched to a gene: 8. The CDR3 DNA reads as TGTGCCAGCAACCCCGGGACAGGGGGCGTGGGCTACACCTTC. The encoded protein is CASNPGTGGVGYTF. The entire variable domain, with the rest obtained from reference TRBV5-6 and TRBJ1-2, is as follows: DAGVTQSPTHLIKTRGQQVTLRCSPKSGHDTVSWYQQALGQGPQFIFQYYEEEERQRGNFPDRFSGHQFPNYSSELNVNALLLGDSALYLCASNPGTGGVGYTFGSGTRLTVV.

The V gene is TRBV7-8, the J gene TRBJ1-2; the D gene is possibly TRBD1 (5 bases). Germline CDR1 SGHVS, CDR2 FQNEAQ. This CDR3 is built from 18 residues. Trimming took 1 base from V and 2 from J, leaving 20 bases between them. The CDR3 sequence is CASSLDLGGGAANYGYTF. CDR3 coding DNA: TGTGCCAGCAGCTTAGATCTAGGAGGAGGGGCCGCGAACTATGGCTACACCTTC.

J is TRBJ2-7 and V is TRBV5-8; D possibly corresponds to TRBD2 (6 bases). Trimming left V 0 bases short and J 6 bases short, with 13 bases between. The CDR3 loop spans 14 amino acids. The germline gives CDR1 SGHTS, CDR2 YDEGEE. The CDR3 DNA reads TGTGCCAGCAGCTTGGTGGTGCGGGGAACCGAGCAGTACTTC. Its protein is CASSLVVRGTEQYF.

The chain combines TRBV30 with TRBJ1-1; no clear D. V was clipped by 1 base and J by 12 bases, with 12 bases between them. There are 11 residues in the CDR3. Germline CDR1 and CDR2: GTSNPN and SVGIG (reference sequence). For the CDR3, the DNA is TGTGCCTGGAGTGAGGGAGGAGTCCCTTTCTTT. Protein: CAWSEGGVPFF.

The chain carries TRBV6-4 and TRBJ1-1; D is unclear. V was cut by 1 base and J by 7 bases, with 16 bases left in between. The germline V gene has CDR1 MRHNA and CDR2 SNTAGT. The CDR3 length is 15 residues. The CDR3 here is CASSDWFVPSGEAFF. The CDR3 nucleotides read TGTGCCAGCAGTGACTGGTTTGTACCCTCCGGTGAAGCTTTCTTT.

This clone appeared a few times. The J gene is TRBJ2-7, the V gene TRBV18; 12 nucleotides agree with TRBD1. The CDR3 totals 14 residues. Losses at the gene ends were 5 bases for V and 3 bases for J; bases not matched to a gene: 2. CDR1 KGHSH and CDR2 LQKENI come from the germline V gene. This CDR3 reads CASSRDRGLYEQYF. The CDR3 DNA follows: TGTGCCAGCTCAAGGGACAGGGGGCTCTACGAGCAGTACTTC.

The chain uses TRBV30 and TRBJ2-2; D is undetermined. V was trimmed by 0 bases and J by 0 bases, leaving 8 bases between them. Germline CDR1 reads GTSNPN; CDR2 reads SVGIG (reference sequence). The CDR3 runs 15 residues. The CDR3 DNA reads as TGTGCCTGGAGTGTGACATTTGCGAACACCGGGGAGCTGTTTTTT. Translated, it gives CAWSVTFANTGELFF.

This chain uses TRBV4-1 with TRBJ2-3, with 8 nucleotides matching TRBD2. The ends lost 0 bases at V and 4 bases at J; junction bases unmatched: 3. Germline-derived CDR1 and CDR2 are MGHRA and YSYEKL. CDR3 size: 15 residues. The CDR3 coding sequence is TGCGCCAGCAGCCAAGATCGGACTAGCTCAGATACGCAGTATTTT. It encodes CASSQDRTSSDTQYF.

The chain employs TRBV7-2 and TRBJ1-1; D might be TRBD1 (5 bases). Germline V gives CDR1 SGHTA, CDR2 FQGNSA. Trimming took 1 base from V and 5 from J, leaving 14 bases between them. This CDR3 region has 15 residues. The CDR3 region is CASSLVGQGKTEAFF. CDR3 bases: TGTGCCAGCAGCTTAGTGGGTCAGGGTAAGACTGAAGCTTTCTTT.

The chain links TRBV6-5 to TRBJ1-1; 7 nucleotides line up with TRBD1. Germline trimming cut 5 bases from V and 2 bases from J; bases unmatched to any gene: 8. CDR1 and CDR2 from the germline V gene are MNHEY and SVGAGI. The CDR3 consists of 15 residues. CDR3 DNA sequence: TGTGCCAGCAGTAACAGGGGTAGAATTAACACTGAAGCTTTCTTT. Translated, it gives CASSNRGRINTEAFF.

The chain links TRBV5-4 to TRBJ2-7, with 12 bases matching TRBD2. The junction had 10 bases not matched to a gene; V was cut back by 4 bases and J by 2 bases. The CDR3 length is 17 residues. Germline V gene sequence: CDR1 SGHNT, CDR2 YYREEE (reference sequence). The CDR3 loop is CASSPGLAGTGAYEQYF. CDR3 in DNA: TGTGCCAGCAGCCCAGGACTAGCGGGGACAGGGGCCTACGAGCAGTACTTC.

A few counts support this clone. The chain uses TRBV7-2 and TRBJ2-7, with D possibly TRBD2 on 5 matching bases. The CDR3 has 16 residues. Per germline, CDR1 SGHTA and CDR2 FQGNSA. The V end lost 5 bases, the J end lost 0 bases, and 17 bases lay between the germline ends. The CDR3 DNA is TGTGCCAGCAGCCCACGAGCCCCGGGATACTCCTACGAGCAGTACTTC. Amino acids: CASSPRAPGYSYEQYF.

This clone was picked up one time. V usage is TRBV5-4 and J usage is TRBJ1-2; 7 bases are a match to TRBD1. Per germline, CDR1 SGHNT and CDR2 YYREEE (reference sequence). This CDR3 has 14 amino acids. V lost 3 bases to trimming and J lost 4 bases; unmatched junction nucleotides: 6. The CDR3 coding sequence is TGTGCCAGCAGCTCAGGACAGGAAAGCTATGGCTACACCTTC. Its protein is CASSSGQESYGYTF.

This clone was seen once. V gene TRBV6-6 combines with J gene TRBJ1-1; D might be TRBD1 (6 bases). This CDR3 spans 14 amino acids. V dropped 3 bases and J dropped 5 bases, with 13 bases sitting between them. The germline CDR1 and CDR2 sequences are MNHNY and SVGAGI (reference sequence). The chain's CDR3 is CASSYSLRGTEAFF. CDR3 nucleotide sequence: TGTGCCAGCAGTTATAGTCTCAGGGGAACTGAAGCTTTCTTT.

V gene TRBV19 combines with J gene TRBJ1-2; D not certain. This CDR3 contains 15 residues. Trimming cost V 3 bases and J 3 bases, with 14 bases left between them. CDR1 LNHDA and CDR2 SQIVND come from the germline V gene (reference sequence). CDR3 in amino acids: CASSMTHSTHYGYTF. The CDR3 nucleotides read TGTGCCAGTAGTATGACACATTCCACCCACTATGGCTACACCTTC.